The 29 T cell receptor beta chains given below trace back to one sample, sequenced in a study of cytomegalovirus exposure and HLA in healthy donors. The study ran its PCR with 60 Vbeta and 13 Jbeta primers. Libraries were prepared by immunoSEQ multiplex PCR; TCRdb keeps only in-frame clonotypes and omits some of them. The sample shows about 54,000 clones, roughly 84% of them seen only once. Material: PBMCs. The receptors here all came from a young woman in good health and CMV-seronegative.

This clone appeared a single time. The rearrangement uses TRBV6-4 and TRBJ2-3; 12 nucleotides match TRBD2. The V gene's germline CDR1 is MRHNA and CDR2 SNTAGT. The CDR3 spans 16 residues. Trimming at V came to 2 bases and at J to 2 bases, leaving 2 bases not matched to a gene. The CDR3 DNA follows: TGTGCCAGCAGTGACCTAGCGGGAGGGTCCACAGATACGCAGTATTTT. It yields the protein CASSDLAGGSTDTQYF.

The J gene is TRBJ2-1, the V gene TRBV7-9; possibly TRBD1 for D (5 bases). CDR1 is SEHNR, CDR2 FQNEAQ, per germline (reference sequence). Trimming took off 1 base at V and 0 bases at J, with 13 bases between the two ends. The CDR3 consists of 17 residues. CDR3 loop: CASSLGVGQASYNEQFF. The CDR3 bases are TGTGCCAGCAGCTTAGGGGTGGGGCAGGCCTCCTACAATGAGCAGTTCTTC.

A few counts support this clone. The chain joins TRBV6-6 to TRBJ2-5, with 7 positions matching TRBD2. Unmatched junction bases numbered 8, after V lost 8 bases and J lost 2 bases. Germline V gives CDR1 MNHNY, CDR2 SVGAGI (reference sequence). The CDR3 loop spans 14 amino acids. CDR3 coding DNA: TGTGCCAGCCTCGACCAGGGAGGGCAAGAGACCCAGTACTTC. Translated, it gives CASLDQGGQETQYF.

This CDR3 reads CASSPGTGNQPQHF. The CDR3, as DNA: TGTGCCAGCAGTCCCGGGACAGGCAATCAGCCCCAGCATTTT. This chain links TRBV27 with TRBJ1-5; 7 bases align to TRBD1. CDR1 and CDR2 (germline): MNHEY, SMNVEV (reference sequence). J gave up 2 bases and V 5 bases, and 3 bases lay outside the gene matches. CDR3 length: 14 amino acids.

This chain uses TRBV6-1 with TRBJ2-7, with D tentatively TRBD2 (6 bases). The V gene's germline CDR1 is MNHNS and CDR2 SASEGT. Trimming shortened V by 2 bases and J by 0 bases, and 11 bases separated the two germline ends. This CDR3 has 15 residues. CDR3: CASSEPGGSSYEQYF. CDR3 sequence (DNA): TGTGCCAGCAGTGAACCCGGGGGAAGCTCCTACGAGCAGTACTTC.

For this clone: At one boundary the junction diverges from the germline segment, which might be a read error. The chain is built from TRBV7-3 and TRBJ2-4; 9 bases line up with TRBD1. The CDR3 runs to 15 residues. Per germline, CDR1 SGHTA and CDR2 FQGTGA. The CDR3 is CASSFPGTGKNSQYF. CDR3 in DNA: TGTGCCAGCAGCTTCCCCGGGACAGGGAAAAACAGTCAGTACTTC.

The J gene is TRBJ2-3, the V gene TRBV6-4, with 8 bases that match TRBD2. In germline, CDR1 is MRHNA, CDR2 SNTAGT. Trimming removed 2 bases from V and 8 bases from J; junction bases left unmatched: 9. There are 15 residues in the CDR3. This chain's CDR3 is CASSDAGGGGGTQYF. The CDR3 DNA reads TGTGCCAGCAGTGACGCGGGAGGAGGTGGGGGTACGCAGTATTTT.

This clone came up a few times. The rearrangement uses TRBV4-1 and TRBJ2-7, with 12 bases matching TRBD1. The V gene end was trimmed by 1 base and the J gene end by 6 bases; junction bases not matched to a gene: 10. Germline loops: CDR1 MGHRA, CDR2 YSYEKL. The CDR3 length is 17 residues. CDR3 amino acids: CASSQVIPGQGAGEQYF. The CDR3 nucleotides are TGCGCCAGCAGCCAAGTAATACCGGGACAGGGGGCAGGCGAGCAGTACTTC.

The chain joins TRBV5-6 to TRBJ2-7; the match to TRBD1 covers 7 bases. The junction had 3 bases not matched to a gene; V was cut back by 0 bases and J by 3 bases. The germline CDR1 and CDR2 sequences are SGHDT and YYEEEE. There are 14 residues in the CDR3. The CDR3 DNA reads as TGTGCCAGCAGCTTGGAAGGGACAGTCTACGAGCAGTACTTC. Protein: CASSLEGTVYEQYF.

The chain combines TRBV5-1 with TRBJ2-2; TRBD1 matches 10 bases. Looked up from germline, CDR1 is SGHRS and CDR2 is YFSETQ. The CDR3 has 17 residues. The trim removed 4 bases at V and 5 bases at J, leaving 11 bases unmatched. The CDR3 spells CASSPGTGVFGTGELFF. CDR3 bases: TGCGCCAGCAGCCCAGGGACAGGGGTTTTCGGGACCGGGGAGCTGTTTTTT.

This clone was detected once. The rearrangement joins TRBV30 to TRBJ2-1; 9 bases are a match to TRBD2. The CDR3 is 15 residues long. V was pared by 3 bases and J by 9 bases, with 12 bases of the junction left unmatched. The germline gives CDR1 GTSNPN, CDR2 SVGIG (reference sequence). Here the CDR3 DNA reads TGTGCCTGGAGCGGCAGGGCGGGAGGGCGTTTTGAGCAGTTCTTC. Translated: CAWSGRAGGRFEQFF.

J is TRBJ2-1 and V is TRBV6-4; 7 bases align to TRBD1. Trimming took 3 bases from V and 3 from J; bases not matched to a gene: 2. CDR1 MRHNA and CDR2 SNTAGT come from the germline V gene. The CDR3 spans 14 residues. In nucleotides, the CDR3 is TGTGCCAGCAGTGAAGGGGGCGACTACAATGAGCAGTTCTTC. Translation gives CASSEGGDYNEQFF.

V gene TRBV30 combines with J gene TRBJ1-1; no clear D. Germline V gene data show CDR1 as GTSNPN and CDR2 as SVGIG (reference sequence). V was clipped by 3 bases and J by 8 bases, with 7 bases between them. The CDR3 has 10 residues. The CDR3 DNA reads TGTGCCTGGAGCCCCCCAGAAGCTTTCTTT. Its translation is CAWSPPEAFF.

The chain recombines TRBV15 with TRBJ1-2; D call uncertain. V was pared by 0 bases and J by 4 bases, with 9 bases between. CDR1 is LNHNV and CDR2 is YYDKDF in the germline V gene (reference sequence). The CDR3 sequence is 14 residues long. The CDR3 nucleotides are TGTGCCACCAGCAGAGAGGGCAGATCCTATGGCTACACCTTC. It encodes CATSREGRSYGYTF. Variable domain in full (rest from reference TRBV15 and TRBJ1-2): DAMVIQNPRYQVTQFGKPVTLSCSQTLNHNVMYWYQQKSSQAPKLLFHYYDKDFNNEADTPDNFQSRRPNTSFCFLDIRSPGLGDTAMYLCATSREGRSYGYTFGSGTRLTVV.

This chain joins TRBV28 and TRBJ2-7; D gene ambiguous. This CDR3 region has 12 residues. V was shortened by 6 bases and J by 0 bases, with 6 bases between the two germline ends. Germline values: CDR1 MDHEN, CDR2 SYDVKM. CDR3 sequence (DNA): TGTGCCAGCAGCCCCGGCTCCTACGAGCAGTACTTC. Translation gives CASSPGSYEQYF. Filled out from reference TRBV28 and TRBJ2-7, the complete variable domain reads DVKVTQSSRYLVKRTGEKVFLECVQDMDHENMFWYRQDPGLGLRLIYFSYDVKMKEKGDIPEGYSVSREKKERFSLILESASTNQTSMYLCASSPGSYEQYFGPGTRLTVT.

The chain uses TRBV4-2 and TRBJ2-1; 7 bases are shared with TRBD2. Losses at the gene ends were 1 base for V and 10 bases for J; bases not matched to a gene: 13. The CDR3 loop spans 16 amino acids. Germline V gene sequence: CDR1 LGHNA, CDR2 YNFKEQ. This chain's CDR3 is CASSQGGGGPWEEQFF. The CDR3 bases are TGTGCCAGCAGCCAAGGGGGGGGAGGGCCGTGGGAAGAGCAGTTCTTC.

The chain links TRBV28 to TRBJ2-7, with TRBD2 matching 7 bases. J lost 6 bases, V lost 7 bases, and 3 bases had no gene match. This CDR3 contains 11 residues. The germline gives CDR1 MDHEN, CDR2 SYDVKM. The CDR3 region has the DNA TGTGCCAGCACCCCGGGGGGCGAGCAGTACTTC. As protein: CASTPGGEQYF.

The rearrangement uses TRBV14 and TRBJ2-1; TRBD2 is a possible D gene (5 bases). V lost 4 bases to trimming and J lost 5 bases, with 15 bases between them. CDR1 SGHDN and CDR2 FVKESK come from the germline V gene. CDR3 length equals 15 residues. CDR3 nucleotides: TGTGCCAGCAGCCCAATACCGGGAACCCACAATGAGCAGTTCTTC. It codes for CASSPIPGTHNEQFF.

This clone was counted only a few times. The CDR3 reads CASSPGQALTPLHF. The DNA for the CDR3 is TGTGCCAGCAGCCCTGGACAGGCCCTGACGCCCCTCCACTTT. V and J are TRBV6-5 and TRBJ1-6, with 7 bases aligning to TRBD1. Germline CDR1 is MNHEY and CDR2 is SVGAGI. This CDR3 spans 14 amino acids. V lost 6 bases to trimming and J lost 13 bases; unmatched junction nucleotides: 12.

The chain recombines TRBV6-6 with TRBJ1-2, with D tentatively TRBD1 (5 bases). This CDR3 is 14 amino acids long. Germline assignment: CDR1 MNHNY and CDR2 SVGAGI (reference sequence). Between the trimmed V and J ends, which lost 2 bases and 8 bases, there was a span of 15 bases. The CDR3, as DNA: TGTGCCAGCAGTTACCGGGGCAGGGAGGACGGCTACACCTTC. This codes for CASSYRGREDGYTF.

The V gene is TRBV27, the J gene TRBJ2-1, with TRBD2 matching over 9 bases. This CDR3 is built from 16 residues. The V gene's germline CDR1 is MNHEY and CDR2 SMNVEV (reference sequence). The J segment lost 4 bases and the V segment lost 1 base, leaving 5 bases of the junction unmatched. The CDR3: CASSLWSGRSYNEQFF. DNA for the CDR3: TGTGCCAGCAGTTTATGGAGCGGGAGGAGTTACAATGAGCAGTTCTTC.

The chain joins TRBV27 to TRBJ1-2, with D uncertain. The CDR3 covers 13 residues. Germline CDR1 MNHEY, CDR2 SMNVEV (reference sequence). V lost 7 bases and J lost 7, with 16 bases in between. DNA of the CDR3: TGTGCCAGCAACGGCGCGGCGAACGGTGGCTACACCTTC. It yields the protein CASNGAANGGYTF.

The chain recombines TRBV5-6 with TRBJ1-3; tentatively, D is TRBD1 (6 bases). This CDR3 has 13 amino acids. Germline CDR1 and CDR2: SGHDT and YYEEEE. Trimming shortened V by 0 bases and J by 8 bases, and 9 bases separated the two germline ends. The CDR3 DNA sequence: TGTGCCAGCAGCTTGGCAGGGGTACACACCATATATTTT. Its protein product is CASSLAGVHTIYF. Filled out from reference TRBV5-6 and TRBJ1-3, the complete variable domain reads DAGVTQSPTHLIKTRGQQVTLRCSPKSGHDTVSWYQQALGQGPQFIFQYYEEEERQRGNFPDRFSGHQFPNYSSELNVNALLLGDSALYLCASSLAGVHTIYFGEGSWLTVV.

CDR3 region: CASSRGLQETQYF. CDR3 coding DNA: TGTGCCAGTAGTAGGGGCCTCCAAGAGACCCAGTACTTC. V gene TRBV19 combines with J gene TRBJ2-5; a weak D match, TRBD1 (5 bases). V was shortened by 4 bases and J by 1 base, with 7 bases between the two germline ends. Germline CDR1 and CDR2: LNHDA and SQIVND (reference sequence). The length of the CDR3 is 13 residues.

In its sample, this clone was seen a few times. The J gene is TRBJ2-5, the V gene TRBV27, with D possibly TRBD2 on 5 matching bases. V was trimmed by 3 bases and J by 1 base, leaving 12 bases between them. CDR1 and CDR2 from the germline V gene are MNHEY and SMNVEV (reference sequence). The CDR3 has 15 amino acids. CDR3 residues: CASSLAGYSQETQYF. CDR3 sequence (DNA): TGTGCCAGCAGTTTGGCGGGCTATAGCCAAGAGACCCAGTACTTC.

The chain joins TRBV6-1 to TRBJ2-5; D uncertain. V was shortened by 1 base and J by 5 bases, with 11 bases between the two germline ends. The germline V gene encodes CDR1 MNHNS and CDR2 SASEGT. CDR3 length equals 14 residues. CDR3 protein: CASSEGGSLETQYF. DNA of the CDR3: TGTGCCAGCAGTGAAGGCGGCAGTCTCGAGACCCAGTACTTC.

A single count supports this clone. The chain links TRBV7-9 to TRBJ1-1; 7 bases align to TRBD1. V was clipped by 5 bases and J by 1 base; unmatched bases: 13. The V gene's germline CDR1 is SEHNR and CDR2 FQNEAQ (reference sequence). This CDR3 has 17 residues. The CDR3 bases are TGTGCCAGCAGCACGACAGGGTTGGGGTCTTCGAACACTGAAGCTTTCTTT. Encoded protein: CASSTTGLGSSNTEAFF. The variable domain in full, completed from reference TRBV7-9 and TRBJ1-1, reads DTGVSQNPRHKITKRGQNVTFRCDPISEHNRLYWYRQTLGQGPEFLTYFQNEAQLEKSRLLSDRFSAERPKGSFSTLEIQRTEQGDSAMYLCASSTTGLGSSNTEAFFGQGTRLTVV.

In this sample, this clone turned up a few times. The V call is TRBV5-5, the J call TRBJ1-5, with 7 bases fitting TRBD1. The CDR3 totals 13 residues. J was trimmed by 7 bases and V by 4 bases; bases with no gene match: 5. The V gene's germline CDR1 is SGHKS and CDR2 YYEKEE (reference sequence). In nucleotides, the CDR3 is TGTGCCAGCAGCCCACAGGGGAGACAGCCCCAGCATTTT. It encodes CASSPQGRQPQHF.

The chain has TRBV28 and TRBJ2-1; TRBD1 might be the D (5 bases). In germline, CDR1 is MDHEN, CDR2 SYDVKM. There are 16 residues in the CDR3. The V end lost 5 bases, the J end lost 0 bases, and 14 bases lay between the germline ends. CDR3 DNA: TGTGCCAGCAGTACCATACAGGTGAGCTCCTACAATGAGCAGTTCTTC. Translated, it gives CASSTIQVSSYNEQFF. Drawing the rest from reference TRBV28 and TRBJ2-1, the complete variable domain is DVKVTQSSRYLVKRTGEKVFLECVQDMDHENMFWYRQDPGLGLRLIYFSYDVKMKEKGDIPEGYSVSREKKERFSLILESASTNQTSMYLCASSTIQVSSYNEQFFGPGTRLTVL.